Presented here are 26 T cell receptor beta chains from one specimen sequenced in a study of T cells after yellow fever vaccination. TCRdb analysed the 5' RACE reads with MiXCR anew, one entry per CDR3 protein. Here the sample spans some 350,000 distinct CDR3 sequences, under 5% being singletons. The sample in question was PBMCs, obtained 5 days after the yellow fever booster vaccination. The receptors shown here come from a man younger than 30 who received the YFV17D yellow fever vaccine.

This clonotype has just a few counts. The rearrangement joins TRBV5-1 to TRBJ2-7; TRBD1 matches 8 bases. After removal of 0 bases from V and 7 bases from J, the junction contained 6 bases not matched to a gene. Per germline, CDR1 SGHRS and CDR2 YFSETQ. CDR3 size: 14 residues. In nucleotides, the CDR3 is TGCGCCAGCAGCTTGGTTGCAGGGGGCGGAGAGCAGTACTTC. It translates to CASSLVAGGGEQYF.

This clonotype was seen more than once but under ten times. CDR3 region: CASSPRTDGYTF. As DNA, the CDR3 is TGTGCCAGCAGTCCAAGGACGGATGGCTACACCTTC. V is TRBV6-6 and J is TRBJ1-2; D is unresolved. V was cut by 5 bases and J by 6 bases, with 10 bases left in between. Germline loops: CDR1 MNHNY, CDR2 SVGAGI (reference sequence). The CDR3 loop spans 12 amino acids.

This clonotype was observed many times. CDR3 nucleotide sequence: TGTGCCATCAGTGAGTCCTCGATGAACACTGAAGCTTTCTTT. Protein product: CAISESSMNTEAFF. The rearrangement uses TRBV10-3 and TRBJ1-1; no clear D gene. This CDR3 spans 14 amino acids. Germline V lookup: CDR1 ENHRY, CDR2 SYGVKD. V dropped 0 bases and J dropped 0 bases, with 5 bases sitting between them.

The rearrangement links TRBV7-2 to TRBJ2-7, with 9 bases lining up with TRBD2. This CDR3 has 19 residues. V was clipped by 5 bases and J by 0 bases; unmatched bases: 17. CDR1 is SGHTA and CDR2 is FQGNSA in the germline V gene. CDR3 amino acids: CASSPRPAGGGSSSYEQYF. The CDR3 coding sequence is TGTGCCAGCAGCCCTAGGCCCGCGGGGGGGGGATCGAGCTCCTACGAGCAGTACTTC.

Only a few counts were recorded for this clonotype. The chain recombines TRBV5-4 with TRBJ1-4, with D perhaps TRBD1 (5 bases). Trimming left V 0 bases short and J 7 bases short, with 10 bases between. CDR1 is SGHNT and CDR2 is YYREEE in the germline V gene (reference sequence). CDR3 length: 14 amino acids. The DNA for the CDR3 is TGTGCCAGCAGCTTGGATCAGGGAAGTGAAAAACTGTTTTTT. Its translation: CASSLDQGSEKLFF.

Ten or more counts support this clonotype. The CDR3 loop reads CASRRTGERSPLHF. CDR3 in DNA: TGCGCCAGCAGACGGACAGGGGAGCGATCACCCCTCCACTTT. The chain couples TRBV5-1 to TRBJ1-6, with TRBD1 matching over 9 bases. Germline loops: CDR1 SGHRS, CDR2 YFSETQ. J gave up 10 bases and V 5 bases, and 7 bases lay outside the gene matches. The CDR3 loop spans 14 amino acids. The variable domain in full, completed from reference TRBV5-1 and TRBJ1-6, reads KAGVTQTPRYLIKTRGQQVTLSCSPISGHRSVSWYQQTPGQGLQFLFEYFSETQRNKGNFPGRFSGRQFSNSRSEMNVSTLELGDSALYLCASRRTGERSPLHFGNGTRLTVT.

This clonotype was picked up a small number of times. The chain combines TRBV6-6 with TRBJ1-1; no clear D. The CDR3 covers 12 residues. Germline V lookup: CDR1 MNHNY, CDR2 SVGAGI (reference sequence). Trimming removed 8 bases from V and 1 base from J, with 8 bases in between. The CDR3 region is CASLLANTEAFF. CDR3 DNA: TGTGCCAGCTTACTGGCGAACACTGAAGCTTTCTTT.

This clonotype was picked up many times. V is TRBV7-2 and J is TRBJ1-3; no definite D call. The CDR3 contains 13 residues. Trimming stripped 3 bases from V and 4 bases from J, with 7 bases between. CDR1 and CDR2 (germline): SGHTA, FQGNSA. CDR3 region: CASSLDGGNTIYF. The CDR3 DNA is TGTGCCAGCAGCTTGGACGGGGGAAACACCATATATTTT.

This clonotype was counted between two and nine times. V and J are TRBV4-1 and TRBJ2-1; D is ambiguous. The germline V gene has CDR1 MGHRA and CDR2 YSYEKL. The CDR3 consists of 15 residues. With 1 base removed from V and 0 bases from J, the gap between germline ends came to 7 bases. The CDR3 coding sequence is TGCGCCAGCAGCCAAGGAAGTAGCTCCTACAATGAGCAGTTCTTC. It yields the protein CASSQGSSSYNEQFF.

This clonotype was counted only a few times. At one end, the junction sequence differs from germline, possibly due to a read error. The chain links TRBV12-3 or TRBV12-4 to TRBJ1-1, with 10 bases matching TRBD1. This CDR3 is built from 14 residues. CDR3 in amino acids: CASCLDRGVTEAFF. The CDR3 DNA sequence: TGTGCCAGCTGTTTGGACAGGGGGGTCACTGAAGCTTTCTTT.

This clonotype was picked up a small number of times. V usage is TRBV7-9 and J usage is TRBJ2-1; 7 nucleotides agree with TRBD1. The CDR3 is 14 amino acids. The ends lost 3 bases at V and 5 bases at J; junction bases unmatched: 4. Germline assignment: CDR1 SEHNR and CDR2 FQNEAQ (reference sequence). The CDR3 coding sequence is TGTGCCAGCAGCTTCGTGGGACAGAACAATGAGCAGTTCTTC. Protein: CASSFVGQNNEQFF.

In its sample, this clonotype was seen a few times. The V gene is TRBV23-1, the J gene TRBJ2-3, with 12 bases identical to TRBD2. TRBV23-1 is an ORF, with its function uncertain. With 4 bases clipped from V and 5 bases from J, the junction kept 7 bases outside the gene matches. The CDR3 has 16 amino acids. The CDR3 coding sequence is TGCGCCAGCAGTCCAAGGACTAGCGGGACGGGAGATACGCAGTATTTT. Translation: CASSPRTSGTGDTQYF.

This clonotype was seen only a few times. The chain uses TRBV7-2 and TRBJ1-4; no clear D gene. Germline V lookup: CDR1 SGHTA, CDR2 FQGNSA. Trimming removed 3 bases at V and 7 bases at J, with 9 bases between. CDR3 length equals 13 residues. The CDR3 loop reads CASSFEGFEKLFF. The CDR3 coding sequence is TGTGCCAGCAGCTTCGAGGGATTTGAAAAACTGTTTTTT.

The V call is TRBV7-2, the J call TRBJ1-5; D uncertain. The CDR3 has 15 residues. The germline gives CDR1 SGHTA, CDR2 FQGNSA. The V end was cut by 4 bases, the J end by 1 base, with 11 bases between. CDR3 amino acids: CASSWQVDSNQPQHF. DNA of the CDR3: TGTGCCAGCAGCTGGCAAGTAGACAGCAATCAGCCCCAGCATTTT. Together with reference TRBV7-2 and TRBJ1-5, the CDR3 gives the full variable domain: GAGVSQSPSNKVTEKGKDVELRCDPISGHTALYWYRQSLGQGLEFLIYFQGNSAPDKSGLPSDRFSAERTGGSVSTLTIQRTQQEDSAVYLCASSWQVDSNQPQHFGDGTRLSIL.

There are many counts of this clonotype. V gene TRBV7-2 combines with J gene TRBJ2-3; the match to TRBD2 covers 7 bases. There are 16 residues in the CDR3. The V segment lost 6 bases and the J segment 0 bases; nucleotides outside the gene matches: 9. Germline V lookup: CDR1 SGHTA, CDR2 FQGNSA. The CDR3 here is CASRLGGGPSTDTQYF. In DNA form, the CDR3 reads TGTGCCAGCAGGTTGGGGGGAGGGCCTAGCACAGATACGCAGTATTTT.

This clonotype was seen only a few times. The chain recombines TRBV6-5 with TRBJ2-3; TRBD2 might be the D (5 bases). Germline V lookup: CDR1 MNHEY, CDR2 SVGAGI. Trimming removed 0 bases at V and 6 bases at J, with 10 bases between. The CDR3 totals 14 residues. The DNA of the CDR3 is TGTGCCAGCAGTTACTCGAGAGGGCGGGATACGCAGTATTTT. This gives the protein CASSYSRGRDTQYF.

The sample holds a few counts of this clonotype. This sequence joins TRBV4-1 and TRBJ2-4; D uncertain. The germline V gene has CDR1 MGHRA and CDR2 YSYEKL. The CDR3 extends over 14 amino acids. V dropped 8 bases and J dropped 1 base, with 12 bases sitting between them. DNA for the CDR3: TGCGCCAGCTCATACCCCGGGGCCAAAAACATTCAGTACTTC. Amino acid sequence: CASSYPGAKNIQYF.

The rearrangement links TRBV3-1 to TRBJ2-5; D is possibly TRBD1 or TRBD2 (5 bases each). Between the trimmed V and J ends, which lost 0 bases and 1 base, there was a span of 18 bases. Germline loops: CDR1 LGHDT, CDR2 YNNKEL (reference sequence). This CDR3 has 18 amino acids. In DNA, the CDR3 is TGTGCCAGCAGCCAAGATTTTGGGGGTCCACAATTCCAAGAGACCCAGTACTTC. Protein: CASSQDFGGPQFQETQYF.

This clonotype has ten or more counts. This chain joins TRBV5-1 and TRBJ1-6; D not resolved. With 1 base removed from V and 8 bases from J, the gap between germline ends came to 7 bases. CDR1 and CDR2 (germline): SGHRS, YFSETQ. There are 13 residues in the CDR3. The CDR3 is CASSLQRDSPLHF. DNA for the CDR3: TGCGCCAGCAGCTTGCAACGTGATTCACCCCTCCACTTT.

This clonotype appeared many times. The chain joins TRBV7-3 to TRBJ1-1; D call uncertain. The V end lost 0 bases, the J end lost 0 bases, and 8 bases lay between the germline ends. The CDR3 is made up of 15 amino acids. Germline V gives CDR1 SGHTA, CDR2 FQGTGA. CDR3 nucleotide sequence: TGTGCCAGCAGCTTAACTCCGGGGTTGAACACTGAAGCTTTCTTT. Amino acids: CASSLTPGLNTEAFF.

This clonotype has a count of ten or more. This chain links TRBV6-5 with TRBJ2-3, with 8 bases lining up with TRBD1. The V segment lost 0 bases and the J segment 4 bases; nucleotides outside the gene matches: 6. The germline V gene has CDR1 MNHEY and CDR2 SVGAGI. The CDR3 runs 16 residues. The CDR3 nucleotides are TGTGCCAGCAGTTACTCGGGCAGGGGGCGCTCAGATACGCAGTATTTT. It is translated as CASSYSGRGRSDTQYF.

This clonotype was picked up many times. V usage is TRBV5-6 and J usage is TRBJ2-1; the match to TRBD1 covers 10 bases. The length of the CDR3 is 15 residues. With 5 bases clipped from V and 4 bases from J, the junction kept 6 bases outside the gene matches. Germline CDR1 is SGHDT and CDR2 is YYEEEE. The CDR3 DNA follows: TGTGCCAGCAGACGAAGGGACAGGGGTTACAATGAGCAGTTCTTC. Protein: CASRRRDRGYNEQFF.

This clonotype occurred many times. The rearrangement uses TRBV11-2 and TRBJ2-3; possibly TRBD2 for D (5 bases). CDR1 and CDR2 from the germline V gene are SGHAT and FQNNGV. Trimming pared 1 base from V and 4 bases from J, leaving 15 bases between. The CDR3 is 16 residues long. The CDR3 region is CASSLAPGGSPDTQYF. The CDR3 bases are TGTGCCAGCAGCTTAGCCCCTGGCGGGTCGCCAGATACGCAGTATTTT.

The V and J genes are TRBV6-2 or TRBV6-3 and TRBJ1-1, with a possible D match to TRBD1 (5 bases). The germline V gene has CDR1 MNHEY and CDR2 SVGEGT. V dropped 2 bases and J dropped 4 bases, with 14 bases sitting between them. The CDR3 consists of 15 residues. The CDR3 region has the DNA TGTGCCAGCAGTTACCCCGGGACGAGGATCACTGAAGCTTTCTTT. Its protein is CASSYPGTRITEAFF.

This clonotype was recorded many times. The chain is built from TRBV6-5 and TRBJ2-3; no clear D. This CDR3 has 13 residues. Germline CDR1 MNHEY, CDR2 SVGAGI. Trimming stripped 8 bases from V and 6 bases from J, with 15 bases between. The CDR3 sequence: CASSGSEGDTQYF. DNA of the CDR3: TGTGCCAGCTCCGGGTCCGAAGGGGATACGCAGTATTTT.

This clonotype was detected only a few times. V usage is TRBV4-1 and J usage is TRBJ2-3; 8 bases match TRBD2. The junction had 13 bases not matched to a gene; V was cut back by 3 bases and J by 5 bases. The germline CDR1 and CDR2 sequences are MGHRA and YSYEKL. The CDR3 is made up of 17 amino acids. CDR3 in DNA: TGCGCCAGCAGCCAGATTGGTCGGGAGCGGGGGAGAGATACGCAGTATTTT. As protein: CASSQIGRERGRDTQYF.